The rows below give T cell receptor beta chains drawn from one sample of a study of technical replicates of blood from several donors. Measured with immunoSEQ multiplex PCR; TCRdb has only the in-frame clones, and not every one. Among tens of thousands of clones, over 75% were seen once, and the ten largest hold under 0.5%. The material sequenced was T cells isolated from PBMCs. The receptors come from a human donor in good health. Each CDR3 is given with its conserved first and last residue. The D gene is left open where the match is weak. Not all rows give a size; the values are once, few, many and, for expanded clones, a class.

V,D,size,J,DNA,CDR3
TRBV5-6,TRBD1,NA,TRBJ1-2,TGTGCCAGCAGCTTGGGGCAGGGGGGAATCTATGGCTACACCTTC,CASSLGQGGIYGYTF
TRBV19,TRBD2,NA,TRBJ2-1,TGTGCCAGTAGTAGGGGGCTGCTAGCGGGGGAAAGGGGGCAGTTCTTC,CASSRGLLAGERGQFF
TRBV29-1,NA,NA,TRBJ1-1,TGCAGCGTTGGCGGGGCAGTTAGTAAAGCTTTCTTT,CSVGGAVSKAFF
TRBV11-2,NA,NA,TRBJ2-1,TGTGCCAGCAGCATTGAGAGGCGGGAGCAGTTCTTC,CASSIERREQFF
TRBV18,NA,once,TRBJ1-5,TGTGCCAGCTCTCCCATTCTCGCAGGAGGGAATCAGCCCCAGCATTTT,CASSPILAGGNQPQHF
TRBV4-3,NA,once,TRBJ2-2,TGCGCCAGCAGCCGTGGAGGAAGCACAAACACCGGGGAGCTGTTTTTT,CASSRGGSTNTGELFF
TRBV6-5,NA,once,TRBJ1-1,TGTGCCAGCAGTTACTCGGAGGGTAGGGCTGAAGCTTTCTTT,CASSYSEGRAEAFF
TRBV15,TRBD2,once,TRBJ2-1,TGTGCCACCAGCAGAGAACTAGCGGGAGATAATGAGCAGTTCTTC,CATSRELAGDNEQFF
TRBV7-2,TRBD2,NA,TRBJ2-7,TGTGCCAGCAGCTTCACCGGGACTAGCAGAGAGCAGTACTTC,CASSFTGTSREQYF
TRBV29-1,NA,NA,TRBJ2-1,TGCAGCGCCTCCGGGACACAACACAATGAGCAGTTCTTC,CSASGTQHNEQFF
TRBV10-3,NA,NA,TRBJ2-7,TGTGCCATCAGAGAAGGAGACGAGCAGTACTTC,CAIREGDEQYF
TRBV2,NA,NA,TRBJ1-4,TGTGCCAGCAGTTACGGAGGAAGGGGGGGAAATGAAAAACTGTTTTTT,CASSYGGRGGNEKLFF
TRBV27,TRBD1,NA,TRBJ1-1,TGTGCCAGCAGGGATCGACAGGGGAACACTGAAGCTTTCTTT,CASRDRQGNTEAFF
TRBV9,TRBD2,NA,TRBJ2-7,TGTGCCAGCAGCGCGGCTAGCGGGAGTTACGAGCAGTACTTC,CASSAASGSYEQYF
TRBV6-1,TRBD1,NA,TRBJ2-2,TGTGCCAGCAGAAGAGGGGGCCCGAACACCGGGGAGCTGTTTTTT,CASRRGGPNTGELFF
TRBV1,NA,NA,TRBJ2-7,TGCACCAGCAGCCATGGACTAGCGGGAGACGAGCAGTACTTC,CTSSHGLAGDEQYF